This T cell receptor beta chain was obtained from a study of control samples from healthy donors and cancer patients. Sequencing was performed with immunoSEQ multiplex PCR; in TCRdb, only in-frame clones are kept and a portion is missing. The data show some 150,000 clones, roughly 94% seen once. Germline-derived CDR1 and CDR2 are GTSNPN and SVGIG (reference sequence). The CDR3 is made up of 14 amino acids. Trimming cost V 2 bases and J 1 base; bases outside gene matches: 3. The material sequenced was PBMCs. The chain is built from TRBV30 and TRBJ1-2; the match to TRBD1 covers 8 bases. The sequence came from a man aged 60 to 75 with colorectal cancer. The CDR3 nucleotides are TGTGCCTGGAGTCTACAGGGGGTTAACTATGGCTACACCTTC. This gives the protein CAWSLQGVNYGYTF.